This record covers a single T cell receptor beta chain. Its cognate antigen is unknown. V was cut by 8 bases and J by 8 bases, with 18 bases left in between. Germline V CDR1 and CDR2: MDHEN, SYDVKM. The CDR3 has 13 amino acids. The data are from a study of cytomegalovirus exposure and HLA in healthy donors. Healthy bone marrow donors supplied every sample. General study findings and limits: Researchers reported that a few CMV-associated chains were confirmed in vitro as CMV antigen-specific.

Use of 60 Vbeta and 13 Jbeta primers characterized the PCR. In the study's own analysis: Later work found approximately 80 million unique TCR beta chains, with 10 million to 14 million shared. This table comes from immunoSEQ multiplex PCR, and its TCRdb copy is limited to in-frame clones, with some not included. V and J calls and clone size follow that table, whereas D and trimming were derived from the DNA. Of more than 95,000 clones listed, roughly 72% were seen once; the top ten hold around 5%. Sequencing input: PBMCs. The receptor's source is a woman aged 18 to 35 in good health and CMV-seropositive. The chain carries TRBV28 and TRBJ1-2, with D tentatively TRBD1 (5 bases). The CDR3 nucleotides are TGTGCCAGCCTGGCAGCAGGGAGGAGCGGCTACACCTTC. This codes for CASLAAGRSGYTF.